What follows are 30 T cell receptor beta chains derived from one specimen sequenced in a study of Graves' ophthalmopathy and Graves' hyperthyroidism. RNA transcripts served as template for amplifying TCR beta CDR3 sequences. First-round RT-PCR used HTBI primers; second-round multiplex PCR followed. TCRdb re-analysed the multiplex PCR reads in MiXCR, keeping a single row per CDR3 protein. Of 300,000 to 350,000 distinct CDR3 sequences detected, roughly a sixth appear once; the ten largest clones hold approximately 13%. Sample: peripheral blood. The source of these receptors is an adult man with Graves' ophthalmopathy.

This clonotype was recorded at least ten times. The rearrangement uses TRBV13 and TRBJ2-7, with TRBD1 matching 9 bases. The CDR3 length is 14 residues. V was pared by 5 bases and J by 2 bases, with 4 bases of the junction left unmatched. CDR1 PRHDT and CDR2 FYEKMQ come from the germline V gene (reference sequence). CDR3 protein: CASSEGQGTYEQYF. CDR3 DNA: TGTGCCAGCAGCGAGGGACAGGGTACCTACGAGCAGTACTTC.

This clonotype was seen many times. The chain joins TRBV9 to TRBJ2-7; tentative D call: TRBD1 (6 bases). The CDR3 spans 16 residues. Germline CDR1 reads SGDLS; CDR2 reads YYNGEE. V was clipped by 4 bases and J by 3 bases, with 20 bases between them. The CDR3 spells CASSLEGNRDYYEQYF. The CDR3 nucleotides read TGTGCCAGCAGCCTCGAGGGAAACAGGGATTACTACGAGCAGTACTTC.

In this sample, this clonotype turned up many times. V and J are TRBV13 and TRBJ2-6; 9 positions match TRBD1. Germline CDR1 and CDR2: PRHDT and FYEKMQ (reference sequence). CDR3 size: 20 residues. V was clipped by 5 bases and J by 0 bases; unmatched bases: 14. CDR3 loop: CASSPRGQGRALSGANVLTF. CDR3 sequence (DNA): TGTGCCAGCAGCCCCCGGGGACAGGGAAGAGCCCTCTCTGGGGCCAACGTCCTGACTTTC.

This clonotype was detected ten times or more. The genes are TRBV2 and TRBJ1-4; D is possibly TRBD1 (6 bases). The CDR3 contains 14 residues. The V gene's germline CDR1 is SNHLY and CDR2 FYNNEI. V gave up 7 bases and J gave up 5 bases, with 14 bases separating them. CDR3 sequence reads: CASKGDIFNEKLFF. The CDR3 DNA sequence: TGTGCCAGCAAGGGGGACATTTTCAATGAAAAACTGTTTTTT.

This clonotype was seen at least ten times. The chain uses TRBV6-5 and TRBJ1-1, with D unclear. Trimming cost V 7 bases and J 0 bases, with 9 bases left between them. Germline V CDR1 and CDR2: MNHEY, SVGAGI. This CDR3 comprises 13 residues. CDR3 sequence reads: CASTPQLNTEAFF. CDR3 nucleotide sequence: TGTGCCAGCACCCCGCAGTTGAACACTGAAGCTTTCTTT.

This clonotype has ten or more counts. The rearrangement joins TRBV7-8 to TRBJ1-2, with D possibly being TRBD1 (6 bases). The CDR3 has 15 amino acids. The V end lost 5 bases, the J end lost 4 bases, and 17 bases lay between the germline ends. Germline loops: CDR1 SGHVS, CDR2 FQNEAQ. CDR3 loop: CASSPAQGLGYGYTF. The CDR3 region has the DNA TGTGCCAGCAGCCCAGCCCAGGGGCTCGGCTATGGCTACACCTTC.

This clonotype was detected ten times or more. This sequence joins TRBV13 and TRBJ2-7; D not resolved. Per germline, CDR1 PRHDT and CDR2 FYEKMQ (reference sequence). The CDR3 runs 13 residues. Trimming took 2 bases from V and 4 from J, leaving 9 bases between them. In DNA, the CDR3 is TGTGCCAGCAGCTTAAGCCCTGGATACGAGCAGTACTTC. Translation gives CASSLSPGYEQYF. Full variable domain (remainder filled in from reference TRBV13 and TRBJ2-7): AAGVIQSPRHLIKEKRETATLKCYPIPRHDTVYWYQQGPGQDPQFLISFYEKMQSDKGSIPDRFSAQQFSDYHSELNMSSLELGDSALYFCASSLSPGYEQYFGPGTRLTVT.

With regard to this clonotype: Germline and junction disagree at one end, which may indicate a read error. The CDR3 DNA reads TGCACCAGCAGCTTGCCCCCGAGACAGGGGGCCACTGAAGCTTTCTTT. Translated: CTSSLPPRQGATEAFF. This rearrangement joins TRBV5-1 to TRBJ1-1; TRBD1 matches at 10 bases. This CDR3 contains 16 residues. Germline CDR1 is SGHRS and CDR2 is YFSETQ.

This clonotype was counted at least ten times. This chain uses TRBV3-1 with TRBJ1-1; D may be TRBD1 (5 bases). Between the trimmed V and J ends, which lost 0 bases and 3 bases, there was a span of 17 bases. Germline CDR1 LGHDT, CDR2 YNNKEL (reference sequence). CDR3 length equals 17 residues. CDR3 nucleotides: TGTGCCAGCAGCCAAGATAGGACAAAGGACGGATACACTGAAGCTTTCTTT. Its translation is CASSQDRTKDGYTEAFF.

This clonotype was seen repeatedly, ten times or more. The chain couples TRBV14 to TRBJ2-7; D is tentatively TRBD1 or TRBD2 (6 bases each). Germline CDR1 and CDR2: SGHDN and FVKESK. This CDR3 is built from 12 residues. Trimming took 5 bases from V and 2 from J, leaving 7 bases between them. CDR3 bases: TGTGCCAGCAGCGGGGGGCCCTACGAGCAGTACTTC. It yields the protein CASSGGPYEQYF. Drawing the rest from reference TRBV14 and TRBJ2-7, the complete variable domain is EAGVTQFPSHSVIEKGQTVTLRCDPISGHDNLYWYRRVMGKEIKFLLHFVKESKQDESGMPNNRFLAERTGGTYSTLKVQPAELEDSGVYFCASSGGPYEQYFGPGTRLTVT.

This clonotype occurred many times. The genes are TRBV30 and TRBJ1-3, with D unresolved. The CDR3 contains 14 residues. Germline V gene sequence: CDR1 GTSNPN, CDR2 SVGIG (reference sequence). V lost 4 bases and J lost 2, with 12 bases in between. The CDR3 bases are TGTGCCTGGACAACCCGCAGTACTGGAAACACCATATATTTT. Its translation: CAWTTRSTGNTIYF. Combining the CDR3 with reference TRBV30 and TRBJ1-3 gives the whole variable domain SQTIHQWPATLVQPVGSPLSLECTVEGTSNPNLYWYRQAAGRGLQLLFYSVGIGQISSEVPQNLSASRPQDRQFILSSKKLLLSDSGFYLCAWTTRSTGNTIYFGEGSWLTVV.

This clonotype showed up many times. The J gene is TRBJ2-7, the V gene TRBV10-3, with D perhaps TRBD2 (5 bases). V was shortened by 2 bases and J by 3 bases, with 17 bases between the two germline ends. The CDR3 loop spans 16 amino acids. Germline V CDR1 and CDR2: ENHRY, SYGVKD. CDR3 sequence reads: CAISEGRPSLDYEQYF. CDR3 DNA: TGTGCCATCAGTGAGGGACGCCCCTCACTAGACTACGAGCAGTACTTC.

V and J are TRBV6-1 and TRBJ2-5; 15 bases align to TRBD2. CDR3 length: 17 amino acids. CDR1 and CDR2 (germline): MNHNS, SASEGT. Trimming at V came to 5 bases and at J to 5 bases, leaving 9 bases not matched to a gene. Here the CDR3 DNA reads TGTGCCAGCAGTACGCGGACTAGCGGGGGGGCGCACGAGACCCAGTACTTC. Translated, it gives CASSTRTSGGAHETQYF.

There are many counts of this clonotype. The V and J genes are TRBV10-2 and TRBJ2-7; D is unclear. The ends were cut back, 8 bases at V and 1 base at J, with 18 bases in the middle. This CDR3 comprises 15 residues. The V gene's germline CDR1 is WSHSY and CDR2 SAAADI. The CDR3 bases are TGCGCCAGCCCGGCCCGAACCCACCTATCCTACGAGCAGTACTTC. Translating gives CASPARTHLSYEQYF.

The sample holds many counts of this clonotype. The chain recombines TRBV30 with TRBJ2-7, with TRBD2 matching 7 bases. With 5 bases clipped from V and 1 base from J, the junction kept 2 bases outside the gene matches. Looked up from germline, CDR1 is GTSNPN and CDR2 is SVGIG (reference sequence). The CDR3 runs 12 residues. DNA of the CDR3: TGTGCCTGGGGGGGGGGGTCCTACGAGCAGTACTTC. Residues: CAWGGGSYEQYF.

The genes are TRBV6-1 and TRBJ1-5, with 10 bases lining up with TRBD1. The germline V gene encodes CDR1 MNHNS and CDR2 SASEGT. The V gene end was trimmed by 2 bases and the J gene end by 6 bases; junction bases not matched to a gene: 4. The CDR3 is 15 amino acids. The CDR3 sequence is CASSEMGQGTQPQHF. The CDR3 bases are TGTGCCAGCAGTGAAATGGGACAGGGGACTCAGCCCCAGCATTTT.

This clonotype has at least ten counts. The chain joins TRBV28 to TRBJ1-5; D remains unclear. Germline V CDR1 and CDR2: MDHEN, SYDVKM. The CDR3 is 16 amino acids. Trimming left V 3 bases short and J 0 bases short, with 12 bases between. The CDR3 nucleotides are TGTGCCAGCAGTTTCGACTCGGGGAATAGCAATCAGCCCCAGCATTTT. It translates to CASSFDSGNSNQPQHF.

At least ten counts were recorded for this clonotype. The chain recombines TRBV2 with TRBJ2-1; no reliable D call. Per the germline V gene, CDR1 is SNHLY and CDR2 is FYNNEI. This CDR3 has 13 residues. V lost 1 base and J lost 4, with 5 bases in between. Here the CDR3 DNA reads TGTGCCAGCAGTGAAGGAACTTACAATGAGCAGTTCTTC. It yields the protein CASSEGTYNEQFF.

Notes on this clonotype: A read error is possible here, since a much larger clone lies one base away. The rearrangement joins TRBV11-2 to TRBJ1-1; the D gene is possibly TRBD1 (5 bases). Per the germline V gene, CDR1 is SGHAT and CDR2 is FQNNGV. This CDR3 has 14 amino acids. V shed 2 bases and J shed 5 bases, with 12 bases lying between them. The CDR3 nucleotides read TGTGCCAGCAGCTTAACACAGAGGGGAACTGAAGCTTTCTTT. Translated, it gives CASSLTQRGTEAFF.

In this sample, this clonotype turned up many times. CDR3 nucleotide sequence: TGTGCCAGCAGTCTACAGGGGGCGAACACCGGGGAGCTGTTTTTT. This translates into CASSLQGANTGELFF. The V gene is TRBV27, the J gene TRBJ2-2; 8 nucleotides align to TRBD1. Trimming removed 5 bases from V and 0 bases from J; junction bases left unmatched: 2. The CDR3 contains 15 residues. Per germline, CDR1 MNHEY and CDR2 SMNVEV (reference sequence).

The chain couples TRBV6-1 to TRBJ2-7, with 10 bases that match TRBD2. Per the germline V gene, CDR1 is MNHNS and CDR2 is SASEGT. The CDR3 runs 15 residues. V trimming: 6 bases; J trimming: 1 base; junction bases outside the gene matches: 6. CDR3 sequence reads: CASRNLAGESYEQYF. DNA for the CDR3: TGTGCCAGCAGGAACCTAGCGGGAGAGTCCTACGAGCAGTACTTC.

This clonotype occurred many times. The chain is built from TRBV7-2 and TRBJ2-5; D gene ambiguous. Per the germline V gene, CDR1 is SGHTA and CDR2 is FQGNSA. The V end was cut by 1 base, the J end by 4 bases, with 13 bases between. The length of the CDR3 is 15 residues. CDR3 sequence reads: CASSLEGGRGETQYF. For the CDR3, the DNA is TGTGCCAGCAGCTTAGAAGGTGGACGTGGAGAGACCCAGTACTTC.

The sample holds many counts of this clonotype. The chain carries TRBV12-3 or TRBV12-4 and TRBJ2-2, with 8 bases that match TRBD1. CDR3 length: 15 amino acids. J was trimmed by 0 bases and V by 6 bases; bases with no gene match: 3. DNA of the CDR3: TGTGCCAGCAGAAAGACAGGGGCGAACACCGGGGAGCTGTTTTTT. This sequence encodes CASRKTGANTGELFF.

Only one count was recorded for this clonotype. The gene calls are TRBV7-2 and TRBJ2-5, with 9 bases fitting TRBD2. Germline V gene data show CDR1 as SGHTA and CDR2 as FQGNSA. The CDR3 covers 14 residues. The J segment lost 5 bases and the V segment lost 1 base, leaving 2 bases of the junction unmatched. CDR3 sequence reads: CASSLGAGGETQYF. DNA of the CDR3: TGTGCCAGCAGCTTAGGGGCGGGAGGGGAGACCCAGTACTTC.

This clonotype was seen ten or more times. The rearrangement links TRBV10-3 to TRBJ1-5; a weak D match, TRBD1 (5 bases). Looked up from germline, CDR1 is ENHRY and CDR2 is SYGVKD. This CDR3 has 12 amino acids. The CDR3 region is CATRGGGWYQHF. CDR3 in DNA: TGTGCAACCCGGGGGGGAGGTTGGTACCAGCATTTT.

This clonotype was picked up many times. The CDR3 reads CASSLTGNSLGYTF. CDR3 nucleotide sequence: TGCGCCAGCAGCTTGACAGGGAATTCGCTCGGCTACACCTTC. The chain couples TRBV5-1 to TRBJ1-2; TRBD1 might be the D (6 bases). Trimming removed 1 base at V and 8 bases at J, with 15 bases between. The CDR3 has 14 amino acids. The germline V gene has CDR1 SGHRS and CDR2 YFSETQ.

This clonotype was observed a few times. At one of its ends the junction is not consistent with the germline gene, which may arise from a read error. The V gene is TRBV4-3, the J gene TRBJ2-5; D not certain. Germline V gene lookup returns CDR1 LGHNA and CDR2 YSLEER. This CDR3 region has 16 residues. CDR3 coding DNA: TGCGCCAGCAGCCCCCGTAGGGCAGTGGTACAAGAGACCCAGCACTTC. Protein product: CASSPRRAVVQETQHF.

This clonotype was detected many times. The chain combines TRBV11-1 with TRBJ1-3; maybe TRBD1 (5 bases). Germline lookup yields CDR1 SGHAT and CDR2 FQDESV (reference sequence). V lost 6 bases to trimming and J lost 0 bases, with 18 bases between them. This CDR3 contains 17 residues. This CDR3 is CASSSKGESSSGNTIYF. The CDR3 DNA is TGTGCCAGCAGTTCGAAAGGGGAGTCAAGCTCTGGAAACACCATATATTTT.

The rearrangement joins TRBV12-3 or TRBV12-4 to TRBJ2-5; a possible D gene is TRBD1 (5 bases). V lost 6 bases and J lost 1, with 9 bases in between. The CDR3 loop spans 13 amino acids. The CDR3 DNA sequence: TGTGCCAGCAGCTCACAGGTCCAAGAGACCCAGTACTTC. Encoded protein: CASSSQVQETQYF.

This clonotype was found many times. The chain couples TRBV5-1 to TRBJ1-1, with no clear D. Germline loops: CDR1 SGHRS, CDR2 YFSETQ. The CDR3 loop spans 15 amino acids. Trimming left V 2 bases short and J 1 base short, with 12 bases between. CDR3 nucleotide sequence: TGCGCCAGCAGCTTTCATAGGACGGGGAACACTGAAGCTTTCTTT. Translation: CASSFHRTGNTEAFF. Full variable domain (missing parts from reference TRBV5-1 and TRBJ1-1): KAGVTQTPRYLIKTRGQQVTLSCSPISGHRSVSWYQQTPGQGLQFLFEYFSETQRNKGNFPGRFSGRQFSNSRSEMNVSTLELGDSALYLCASSFHRTGNTEAFFGQGTRLTVV.